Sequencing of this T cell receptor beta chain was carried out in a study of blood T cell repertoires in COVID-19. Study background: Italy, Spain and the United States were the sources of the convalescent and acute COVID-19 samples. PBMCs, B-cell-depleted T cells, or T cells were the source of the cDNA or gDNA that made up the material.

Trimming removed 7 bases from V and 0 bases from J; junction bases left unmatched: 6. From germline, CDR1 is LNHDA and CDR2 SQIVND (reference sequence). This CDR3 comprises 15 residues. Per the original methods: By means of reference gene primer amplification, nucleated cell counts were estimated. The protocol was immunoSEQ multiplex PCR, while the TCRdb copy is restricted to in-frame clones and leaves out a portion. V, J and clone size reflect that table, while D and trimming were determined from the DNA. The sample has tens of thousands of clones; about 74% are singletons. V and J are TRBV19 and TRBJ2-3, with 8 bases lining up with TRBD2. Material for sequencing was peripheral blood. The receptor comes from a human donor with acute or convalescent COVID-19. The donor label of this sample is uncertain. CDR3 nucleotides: TGTGCCAGTATGGGGCGGGGGGCAAGCACAGATACGCAGTATTTT. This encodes CASMGRGASTDTQYF. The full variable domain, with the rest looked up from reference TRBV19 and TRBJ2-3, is DGGITQSPKYLFRKEGQNVTLSCEQNLNHDAMYWYRQDPGQGLRLIYYSQIVNDFQKGDIAEGYSVSREKKESFPLTVTSAQKNPTAFYLCASMGRGASTDTQYFGPGTRLTVL.